These 30 T cell receptor beta chains were all obtained from the same sample, sequenced in a study of T cells in Graves' hyperthyroidism and ophthalmopathy. Amplification of TCR beta CDR3 regions used RNA as the template. The HTBI set primed first-round TCR CDR3 RT-PCR. TCRdb re-called the multiplex PCR reads with MiXCR, one entry per CDR3 protein. The sample has about 510,000 distinct CDR3 sequences; roughly 15% are singletons. Sequenced material: blood. The receptors were sampled from a woman in her 40s with Graves' hyperthyroidism.

At least ten counts were recorded for this clonotype. The chain carries TRBV12-3 or TRBV12-4 and TRBJ2-1; TRBD2 agrees at 13 bases. This CDR3 has 15 residues. The V and J ends lost 10 bases and 1 base, in that order; junction bases with no gene match: 4. The DNA of the CDR3 is TGTGCCACGAGGACTAGCGGGAGATCCTACAATGAGCAGTTCTTC. Protein sequence: CATRTSGRSYNEQFF.

The chain is built from TRBV29-1 and TRBJ1-4; weak D call: TRBD1 (5 bases). The CDR3 is 12 residues long. Germline V CDR1 and CDR2: SQVTM, ANQGSEA. The CDR3 loop reads CGGWDWGEKLFF. CDR3 bases: TGCGGCGGATGGGACTGGGGTGAAAAACTGTTTTTT.

This rearrangement joins TRBV4-1 to TRBJ1-4; 9 bases align to TRBD1. V lost 5 bases to trimming and J lost 6 bases; unmatched junction nucleotides: 10. Germline V lookup: CDR1 MGHRA, CDR2 YSYEKL. The CDR3 runs to 16 residues. CDR3 sequence: CASSIPGQGIDEKLFF. CDR3 bases: TGCGCCAGCAGCATACCGGGACAGGGTATTGATGAAAAACTGTTTTTT.

In its sample, this clonotype was seen a few times. The chain has TRBV15 and TRBJ2-5; 7 bases map to TRBD1. Per germline, CDR1 LNHNV and CDR2 YYDKDF (reference sequence). Germline trimming cut 0 bases from V and 4 bases from J; bases unmatched to any gene: 5. The CDR3 is made up of 15 amino acids. The CDR3 loop reads CATSRDPGQRETQYF. The CDR3 DNA reads TGTGCCACCAGCAGAGACCCGGGACAGCGAGAGACCCAGTACTTC.

The V and J genes are TRBV29-1 and TRBJ2-7; TRBD2 agrees at 8 bases. V dropped 4 bases and J dropped 2; count of bases not matched to a gene: 4. Germline CDR1 SQVTM, CDR2 ANQGSEA. This CDR3 has 13 amino acids. CDR3 nucleotide sequence: TGCAGCGTTGTCCTAGCGGGCCCCTACGAGCAGTACTTC. This codes for CSVVLAGPYEQYF.

This clonotype was detected ten times or more. V gene TRBV18 combines with J gene TRBJ2-6; 8 positions agree with TRBD1. This CDR3 is built from 16 residues. The germline CDR1 and CDR2 sequences are KGHSH and LQKENI. J lost 0 bases, V lost 3 bases, and 1 base had no gene match. This CDR3 is CASSPQGASGANVLTF. CDR3 DNA sequence: TGTGCCAGCTCACCGCAGGGGGCCTCTGGGGCCAACGTCCTGACTTTC.

This clonotype was seen repeatedly, ten times or more. The rearrangement uses TRBV27 and TRBJ2-7; D gene unclear. CDR3 length: 15 residues. Germline V gene lookup returns CDR1 MNHEY and CDR2 SMNVEV (reference sequence). V lost 7 bases and J 0 bases, leaving 16 bases between the germline ends. The CDR3 is CASNPRRGSSYEQYF. The CDR3 coding sequence is TGTGCCAGCAATCCACGCAGAGGCTCCTCCTACGAGCAGTACTTC.

This clonotype was seen many times. V is TRBV3-1 and J is TRBJ2-7; possible D gene TRBD2, 5 bases. Per the germline V gene, CDR1 is LGHDT and CDR2 is YNNKEL (reference sequence). The CDR3 is made up of 14 amino acids. The V gene lost 4 bases and the J gene lost 0 bases, with 10 bases spanning the gap. The CDR3 region is CASSPDWTSYEQYF. The CDR3 DNA reads as TGTGCCAGCAGCCCGGACTGGACCTCCTACGAGCAGTACTTC.

The rearrangement uses TRBV19 and TRBJ2-6; D uncertain. Trimming cost V 5 bases and J 0 bases, with 8 bases left between them. The CDR3 runs to 15 residues. The germline V gene has CDR1 LNHDA and CDR2 SQIVND (reference sequence). The CDR3 coding sequence is TGTGCCAGTAGTCGAACATACTCTGGGGCCAACGTCCTGACTTTC. Amino acids: CASSRTYSGANVLTF.

This clonotype came up a few times. The rearrangement joins TRBV4-2 to TRBJ2-2, with no clear D. Germline values: CDR1 LGHNA, CDR2 YNFKEQ. The CDR3 is made up of 13 amino acids. V shed 4 bases and J shed 6 bases, with 9 bases lying between them. DNA for the CDR3: TGTGCCAGCAGCCCGACGGGTCCCGGGGAGCTGTTTTTT. Amino acids: CASSPTGPGELFF.

This chain joins TRBV10-3 and TRBJ2-7; D ambiguous. Trimming cost V 3 bases and J 3 bases, with 9 bases left between them. There are 13 residues in the CDR3. The germline gives CDR1 ENHRY, CDR2 SYGVKD. The CDR3 sequence is CAISEGFSYEQYF. Written as DNA, the CDR3 is TGTGCCATCAGTGAAGGGTTTAGCTACGAGCAGTACTTC.

This clonotype showed up many times. The rearrangement uses TRBV6-5 and TRBJ2-7; 7 bases match TRBD2. Losses at the gene ends were 0 bases for V and 4 bases for J; bases not matched to a gene: 9. Germline assignment: CDR1 MNHEY and CDR2 SVGAGI. The CDR3 loop spans 16 amino acids. CDR3 DNA sequence: TGTGCCAGCAGTTACTCGATCTGGGAGGGCGGTTACGAGCAGTACTTC. It specifies CASSYSIWEGGYEQYF.

In this sample, this clonotype turned up many times. This sequence joins TRBV7-4 and TRBJ2-7; D not resolved. The length of the CDR3 is 14 residues. Germline V gene lookup returns CDR1 SGHVT and CDR2 SQSDAQ. Trimming stripped 1 base from V and 2 bases from J, with 9 bases between. CDR3 in amino acids: CASSLGRNAYEQYF. The DNA of the CDR3 is TGTGCCAGCAGCTTAGGGCGTAACGCCTACGAGCAGTACTTC.

The sample holds many counts of this clonotype. The chain joins TRBV24-1 to TRBJ2-5; the D gene is possibly TRBD1 (6 bases). The CDR3 extends over 13 amino acids. V gave up 3 bases and J gave up 2 bases, with 6 bases separating them. CDR1 is KGHDR and CDR2 is SFDVKD in the germline V gene. CDR3 DNA: TGTGCCACCAGTGATGGACAGCAAGAGACCCAGTACTTC. This codes for CATSDGQQETQYF.

The chain uses TRBV28 and TRBJ2-4, with 10 bases fitting TRBD1. CDR1 MDHEN and CDR2 SYDVKM come from the germline V gene. The CDR3 extends over 16 amino acids. V lost 4 bases to trimming and J lost 9 bases; unmatched junction nucleotides: 12. CDR3 in amino acids: CASSSPGQGLGSIQYF. For the CDR3, the DNA is TGTGCCAGCAGTTCCCCGGGACAGGGGTTAGGAAGCATTCAGTACTTC.

There are many counts of this clonotype. This rearrangement joins TRBV20-1 to TRBJ2-7; 7 bases are shared with TRBD2. CDR3 size: 13 residues. Germline V gives CDR1 DFQATT, CDR2 SNEGSKA (reference sequence). J lost 4 bases, V lost 8 bases, and 11 bases had no gene match. The CDR3 region is CSLRAGDGYEQYF. The CDR3 DNA reads as TGCAGTTTAAGGGCGGGGGACGGGTACGAGCAGTACTTC.

This clonotype was detected ten times or more. The chain has TRBV5-5 and TRBJ2-7; perhaps TRBD2 as D (5 bases). Germline values: CDR1 SGHKS, CDR2 YYEKEE (reference sequence). CDR3 length equals 16 residues. Trimming removed 5 bases from V and 1 base from J, with 19 bases in between. In DNA, the CDR3 is TGTGCCAGCAGGATTCGCGCTAACGGGGATTCCTACGAGCAGTACTTC. This encodes CASRIRANGDSYEQYF. The full variable domain, rest sourced from reference TRBV5-5 and TRBJ2-7, is DAGVTQSPTHLIKTRGQQVTLRCSPISGHKSVSWYQQVLGQGPQFIFQYYEKEERGRGNFPDRFSARQFPNYSSELNVNALLLGDSALYLCASRIRANGDSYEQYFGPGTRLTVT.

The chain is built from TRBV4-1 and TRBJ2-1; TRBD2 matches at 9 bases. V trimming: 0 bases; J trimming: 0 bases; junction bases outside the gene matches: 6. The germline gives CDR1 MGHRA, CDR2 YSYEKL. This CDR3 has 18 amino acids. The DNA of the CDR3 is TGCGCCAGCAGCCAAGAAGCGGGAGGCCCCTTCTCCTACAATGAGCAGTTCTTC. Amino acid sequence: CASSQEAGGPFSYNEQFF.

This clonotype came up many times. The genes are TRBV5-4 and TRBJ2-7; no clear D gene. The CDR3 totals 13 residues. Trimming removed 4 bases from V and 6 bases from J, with 14 bases in between. CDR1 and CDR2 from the germline V gene are SGHNT and YYREEE (reference sequence). The CDR3 region is CASSRSGRTEQYF. For the CDR3, the DNA is TGTGCCAGCAGCCGATCGGGCAGGACCGAGCAGTACTTC.

This clonotype was observed at least ten times. This sequence joins TRBV3-1 and TRBJ2-2, with D possibly being TRBD2 (5 bases). The CDR3 extends over 15 amino acids. V lost 4 bases and J 0 bases, leaving 9 bases between the germline ends. The V gene's germline CDR1 is LGHDT and CDR2 YNNKEL (reference sequence). CDR3 coding DNA: TGTGCCAGCAGCCTGGGAGTCGCGAACACCGGGGAGCTGTTTTTT. It encodes CASSLGVANTGELFF.

This clonotype has at least ten counts. J is TRBJ2-1 and V is TRBV20-1; D is ambiguous. Germline loops: CDR1 DFQATT, CDR2 SNEGSKA (reference sequence). This CDR3 has 12 amino acids. V lost 6 bases and J 10 bases, leaving 16 bases between the germline ends. The CDR3 bases are TGCAGTGCCCCCGAGGTAGGGAACGAGCAGTTCTTC. It yields the protein CSAPEVGNEQFF.

The chain joins TRBV28 to TRBJ1-6; D perhaps matches TRBD1 (5 bases). CDR1 MDHEN and CDR2 SYDVKM come from the germline V gene. V was shortened by 8 bases and J by 5 bases, with 10 bases between the two germline ends. The CDR3 length is 13 residues. The CDR3 reads CASRGLNNSPLHF. The DNA of the CDR3 is TGTGCCAGCCGGGGACTGAATAATTCACCCCTCCACTTT.

Concerning this clonotype itself: This sequence may be a read error, since a much larger clone differs from it by one base. The chain is built from TRBV3-1 and TRBJ1-1; D is uncertain. The CDR3 consists of 13 residues. Trimming removed 8 bases from V and 1 base from J, with 11 bases in between. The germline gives CDR1 LGHDT, CDR2 YNNKEL (reference sequence). The CDR3 DNA reads TGTGCCAGCGGTATAGGACGGAACACTGAAGCTTTCTTT. Translating gives CASGIGRNTEAFF. The variable domain in full, completed from reference TRBV3-1 and TRBJ1-1, reads DTAVSQTPKYLVTQMGNDKSIKCEQNLGHDTMYWYKQDSKKFLKIMFSYNNKELIINETVPNRFSPKSPDKAHLNLHINSLELGDSAVYFCASGIGRNTEAFFGQGTRLTVV.

The rearrangement uses TRBV20-1 and TRBJ1-6, with D perhaps matching TRBD1 (5 bases). V gave up 0 bases and J gave up 7 bases, with 22 bases separating them. The CDR3 sequence is 18 residues long. Germline CDR1 DFQATT, CDR2 SNEGSKA (reference sequence). CDR3 nucleotide sequence: TGCAGTGCTAGAGATCACCGACCGGGACGAGGGGTGAATTCACCCCTCCACTTT. This codes for CSARDHRPGRGVNSPLHF.

This clonotype was detected a few times. The CDR3 spells CASSSRGLEAFF. The CDR3 DNA reads as TGTGCCAGCAGCTCTAGGGGGCTTGAAGCTTTCTTT. The chain recombines TRBV9 with TRBJ1-1; the match to TRBD1 covers 7 bases. The CDR3 length is 12 residues. Germline V lookup: CDR1 SGDLS, CDR2 YYNGEE. With V trimmed by 4 bases and J by 7 bases, 4 bases remained unmatched.

Comments on this clonotype: It may be a read error: a sequence one base away is much more abundant. This rearrangement joins TRBV18 to TRBJ1-4, with D tentatively TRBD1 (5 bases). Germline CDR1 is KGHSH and CDR2 is LQKENI. V lost 5 bases, J lost 5 bases, and 15 bases lay in between. CDR3 length: 15 residues. Here the CDR3 reads CASSSQEQHNEKLFF. The CDR3 nucleotides are TGTGCCAGCTCATCACAGGAACAGCACAATGAAAAACTGTTTTTT.

This clonotype was seen ten or more times. The chain joins TRBV7-8 to TRBJ2-1; TRBD2 aligns across 9 bases. Germline V gives CDR1 SGHVS, CDR2 FQNEAQ. V was clipped by 1 base and J by 3 bases; unmatched bases: 4. There are 16 residues in the CDR3. CDR3 nucleotide sequence: TGTGCCAGCAGCTTAGTGTCTAGCGGGATCTACAATGAGCAGTTCTTC. Residues: CASSLVSSGIYNEQFF. Full variable domain (outside the CDR3, taken from reference TRBV7-8 and TRBJ2-1): GAGVSQSPRYKVAKRGQDVALRCDPISGHVSLFWYQQALGQGPEFLTYFQNEAQLDKSGLPSDRFFAERPEGSVSTLKIQRTQQEDSAVYLCASSLVSSGIYNEQFFGPGTRLTVL.

The V gene is TRBV30, the J gene TRBJ2-5; 7 nucleotides agree with TRBD2. V lost 3 bases to trimming and J lost 2 bases; unmatched junction nucleotides: 3. The CDR3 runs to 13 residues. The germline V gene encodes CDR1 GTSNPN and CDR2 SVGIG (reference sequence). The CDR3 sequence: CAWSTGGQETQYF. The CDR3 coding sequence is TGTGCCTGGAGCACGGGAGGACAAGAGACCCAGTACTTC.

This clonotype was detected many times. This chain uses TRBV12-3 or TRBV12-4 with TRBJ1-1; 7 bases agree with TRBD1. Losses at the gene ends were 7 bases for V and 4 bases for J; bases not matched to a gene: 9. The CDR3 consists of 14 residues. The CDR3 region has the DNA TGTGCCAGCACCCAGACAGGGATCGTCACTGAAGCTTTCTTT. Its translation is CASTQTGIVTEAFF.

This clonotype was found many times. V gene TRBV20-1 combines with J gene TRBJ2-2, with TRBD1 as a possible D gene (6 bases). Trimming left V 1 base short and J 7 bases short, with 16 bases between. This CDR3 comprises 15 residues. Germline values: CDR1 DFQATT, CDR2 SNEGSKA (reference sequence). CDR3 protein: CSARAVAGAYGELFF. DNA for the CDR3: TGCAGTGCTAGAGCCGTGGCAGGGGCTTACGGGGAGCTGTTTTTT.